The subject of this entry is one T cell receptor beta chain. Its antigen remains unidentified. Base qualities are missing; no much larger clone stands one base away. The CDR3 regions of human TCRbeta chains were subjected to immunosequencing. In the paper's pipeline: TCRs in the repertoires were matched against a reference library of SARS-CoV-2-specific TCRs that had been generated with the MIRA antigen-specificity platform. Breadth was defined as the fraction of unique TCRs that were SARS-CoV-2-associated. Depth was defined as the fraction of total T cells that were SARS-CoV-2-associated. Using the MIRA data, each spike-specific TCR was mapped to the spike region that the TCR reacts to and placed in a CD4 or CD8 class. Log10-transformed breadth and depth values were compared by one-way ANOVA with Sidak's multiple comparisons tests. This immuneACCESS table, as held by TCRdb, lists in-frame sequences with V and J called but not all clones. Of the missing ones, under half trace to an unresolved V gene in checked studies; the others have no known cause. V and J calls and clone size come straight from that table; D and trimming were deduced from the DNA. The sample includes approximately 80,000 clones, with around 89% observed a single time. Together, the top ten hold about 5.7% of the sample.

In light of the paper, this sample's time point label describes: baseline before first vaccination. Vaccinee samples came from UK trials COV001 and COV002, including a single-blind randomized controlled phase 2/3 trial of AZD1222 (ChAdOx1 nCoV-19) in healthy adults. For TCRbeta chain sequencing, PBMC samples from trial participants were taken at day 0 and at day 28 after the second dose. These data originate in a study of T cell responses to AZD1222 COVID-19 vaccine (dated by TCRdb to about 2021). Turning to the overall study: Because spike-specific TCR depth and breadth did not differ between the two schedules, AZD1222 recipients who got a second dose at roughly 4 weeks were pooled with those who got a second dose at roughly 12 weeks. TCR sequencing covered 233 trial participants: about 210 given two doses of AZD1222 and approximately 26 given two doses of MenACWY control vaccine. Trial participants were enrolled by age into subgroups of 18-55, 56-69 and 70-plus years, and 148, 28 and 57 TCR-sequenced participants, respectively, were included in these subgroups. Here is what the overall study found, with its caveats: Participants were mostly white British and included more females than males, and it was suggested by the authors that clonal diversity may have been underestimated. The whole spike protein was spanned by vaccine-associated CD4 TCRs, and dominant responses were seen in regions 160-218 and 743-854. In the small 56-69-year group, the increase in depth fell short of significance, most likely because of low power. Epitopes outside the regions mutated in the B.1.351 and B.1.1.7 variants were reportedly recognized by nearly half of the unique spike-specific TCRs. Because no samples from the day 14 peak response were available, repertoires could be characterized only after the peak T cell response. Conclusions about previously exposed vaccinees are limited because only six or seven AZD1222 recipients were SARS-CoV-2 seropositive at baseline. After two AZD1222 doses, spike-specific TCR breadth and depth were significantly higher than at day 0 and than in MenACWY recipients.

The CDR3 runs 14 amino acids, cysteine and phenylalanine included. Only CDR3 DNA is held: 42 bases, read in frame from base 1. V is reduced by 0 bases and J by 1 base, leaving a spacing of 7 bases between them. CDR1 and CDR2 were assigned from the germline V gene (reference sequence) as SGHKS and YYEKEE. The input for sequencing was peripheral blood, taken on day 0 of AZD1222 vaccination. This TCR derives from an adult in good health. The V and J segments used are TRBV5-5 and TRBJ1-1, with TRBD1 perhaps the D gene, on 5 matching bases. Read as DNA, the sequence is TGTGCCAGCAGCTTGGCCGGACAGAACACTGAAGCTTTCTTT. It codes for CASSLAGQNTEAFF.